The subject of this entry is one TCR beta chain. The data stem from a study of OX40 agonist ivuxolimab in advanced cancers. The timepoints at which blood was sampled were baseline, cycle 4 day 1, and cycle 7 day 1. The V gene end was trimmed by 1 base and the J gene end by 9 bases; junction bases not matched to a gene: 6. The CDR3 has 15 amino acids. From germline, CDR1 is LNHNV and CDR2 YYDKDF (reference sequence). Using immunoSEQ multiplex PCR, the repertoire was profiled, and TCRdb retains in-frame clones only, with some absent. The repertoire includes some 72,000 clones, 92% of them detected once, and around 2.8% sits in the top ten.

This receptor was obtained from an adult with an advanced solid tumor such as melanoma, head and neck, liver or kidney cancer. The source was CD4+ or CD8+ T cells sorted from blood, collected in a trial of the OX40 agonist ivuxolimab. The genes are TRBV15 and TRBJ2-1, with TRBD1 matching 10 bases. Here the CDR3 reads CATSRGRQGASEQFF. CDR3 nucleotide sequence: TGTGCCACCAGCAGAGGGAGACAGGGGGCAAGTGAGCAGTTCTTC.